This T cell receptor beta chain was retrieved from a study of identical twins (dated by TCRdb to 2016 to 2017). As for the study more broadly: To test whether fetal clonotypes persist, this study deep-sequenced TCR alpha and beta repertoires from monozygotic twins, from unrelated adults of various ages, and from cord blood. To rule out contamination, replicate twin experiments were performed at different times with different library preparation protocols. Here is what the overall study found, with its caveats: Invariant T cells such as MAIT and iNKT could partly confound zero-insertion analyses, though diverse VJ usage argued against this for most clonotypes. A weaker excess of twin sharing was found in beta out-of-frame sequences because the signal-to-noise ratio was lowered by fewer shared sequences. In monozygotic twins, out-of-frame TCR alpha sharing was systematically underestimated by recombination models, although the models agreed with sharing between unrelated individuals. Abundant cord blood beta clonotypes carried fewer insertions; young adult naive repertoires showed a weaker similar trend, while memory repertoires showed none. Out-of-frame TCR alpha sequences shared between twins showed an excess of low generation-probability sequences compared with coincidental sharing between unrelated individuals. Because the same donors could not be followed over many years, conclusions were based on cross-sectional statistical analysis.

Every donor in the study was a healthy Caucasian. The twin cohort comprised three pairs of female monozygotic twins, all aged roughly 18 to 30 years. Positive isolation kits from Invitrogen were used to isolate the CD4+ and CD8+ T cell populations. With respect to this clonotype: What antigen it recognizes has not been identified. No much larger clone is present one base from it, and per-base qualities are unavailable.

Library prep was done by 5' RACE. Sequencing was carried out with an Illumina HiSeq 2000. A universal primer binding site was added through template switching, and the final cDNA carried a unique molecular identifier so that TCR cDNA molecules could be counted accurately. Specific primers in the conserved constant-segment region were used to synthesize first-strand cDNA for the TCR alpha and beta chains. To control for contamination, every cDNA library carried two barcodes: a SMART-Mk sample barcode plus Illumina barcodes. TruSeq adapter sequences and Illumina sample barcodes were added in two successive PCR steps. Sequencing of the TCR alpha and beta cDNA libraries was done on the Illumina HiSeq platform using custom primers. Regarding the original processing steps: MiGEC was used to process raw reads and extract unique molecular identifiers, and MiXCR was used to find CDR3 positions. For each individual, recombination models were inferred using an EM algorithm with the repgenHMM and IGoR tools. The analysis of shared clonotypes was done with the tcR package in R, with sharing normalized by the product of cloneset sizes. To study raw recombination free of thymic and clonal selection effects, out-of-frame nonproductive sequences were analyzed. The public reads were reanalyzed by TCRdb: fastp trimming at Q25, MiXCR alignment, in-frame beta chains only. Entries are consolidated by CDR3 protein sequence, retaining the most common genes and DNA. The V and J calls come from TCRdb's annotation, not from the publication. For this sample there are about 190,000 distinct CDR3 sequences; more than 15% appear just once. The leading ten clones occupy 40% to 45% of the sample.

Separately, the same data were catalogued under a study of T cells expressing NK-cell markers. Taken from the second paper: In sorted CD3+CD56+NKG2C+, CD3+CD56+NKG2C- and CD3+CD56-NKG2C+ T-cell subsets from several donors, TCR beta-chain repertoires were profiled. Of the eight sequenced donors, seven were found to be HCMV-seropositive and one was found to be HCMV-seronegative. In several experiments an anti-gammadeltaTCR antibody was added to restrict sorting to alphabetaTCR-expressing T cells. In six donors, the dominant CD3+CD56+NKG2C+ clonotypes were among the top 10 CD8+ clonotypes and accounted for about 1.0-8% of CD8+ T cells. Those dominant clonotypes were again the most abundant among CD3+CD56-NKG2C+ cells in a handful of donors, at roughly 25-65%. Whether the expanded NKG2C-expressing T cell clones were specific for HCMV antigens was left unclear. The eight sequenced donors were randomly selected healthy volunteers, three men and five women. HCMV-specific IgG was detected in serum with a commercial ELISA kit to determine HCMV serostatus. MIGEC was used to demultiplex reads and group reads by UMI, and MiTCR was used to assemble and quantify clonotypes. To exclude erroneous sequences, any TCR cDNA sequence not supported by at least two reads was discarded. Downstream repertoire analysis used the tcR package, and clonotypes were matched across fractions by CDR3 nucleotide sequence plus V segment. VDJmatch was used to annotate antigen specificity against VDJdb, with one amino acid substitution in CDR3 permitted.

The sample consisted of CD8+ T cells sorted from blood. The TCR originated in a woman aged 18-30 years in good health.

The bases are TGCAGCGTTGAAGGGCGCAGGGCCGAGCAGTACTTC. The encoded protein is CSVEGRRAEQYF. The V and J segments used are TRBV29-1 and TRBJ2-7; the D region possibly corresponds to TRBD1 (5 bases align). Between the V and J ends, shortened by 1 base and 6 bases respectively, the junction contains 10 bases. Taken from cysteine to phenylalanine, the CDR3 has 12 residues. Just CDR3 DNA is preserved here, 36 bases in frame from base 1. Based on the germline V gene, the CDR1 and CDR2 sequences are SQVTM and ANQGSEA.